These 18 T cell receptor beta chains were all obtained from the same sample, sequenced in a study of T cell responses to AZD1222 COVID-19 vaccine (TCRdb year 2021). Libraries were built with the immunoSEQ multiplex PCR assay. Drawn from immuneACCESS, this table holds only the in-frame rearrangements with V and J called that TCRdb kept. Clones are partly lost; checked studies trace under half to an unresolved V gene and leave the rest unexplained. The sample has roughly 58,000 clones on record, 89% of them singletons. The ten most abundant clones make up 6.1% of the sample. The time point label here, explained by the study, means: about 28 days (+/-7) after the second vaccine dose. The material was peripheral blood, obtained 28 days after the second AZD1222 dose. These receptors all stem from an adult who received the AZD1222 COVID-19 vaccine.

The chain has TRBV28 and TRBJ2-7, with D possibly called TRBD1 or TRBD2 (6 bases each). Germline V gives CDR1 MDHEN, CDR2 SYDVKM. This CDR3 comprises 15 residues. Trimming cost V 7 bases and J 7 bases, with 23 bases left between them. The CDR3 here is CASTTSGAGSREQYF. The DNA of the CDR3 is TGTGCCAGCACCACCTCGGGGGCAGGGTCTAGGGAGCAGTACTTC.

This chain connects TRBV9 to TRBJ1-6; D is uncertain. V lost 0 bases and J lost 13, with 14 bases in between. The CDR3 consists of 14 residues. Germline CDR1 is SGDLS and CDR2 is YYNGEE. The CDR3 is CASSVAFEGWPLHF. The CDR3 region has the DNA TGTGCCAGCAGCGTAGCTTTTGAGGGATGGCCCCTCCACTTT.

This clone was counted between two and nine times. V gene TRBV5-1 combines with J gene TRBJ2-1; D could derive from TRBD1 or TRBD2 (5 bases each). The CDR3 length is 15 residues. Germline V gene sequence: CDR1 SGHRS, CDR2 YFSETQ. The V and J ends lost 5 bases and 5 bases respectively, with 17 bases between them. DNA of the CDR3: TGCGCCAGCAGGAGGGACCACTCTTTTCACAATGAGCAGTTCTTC. It is translated as CASRRDHSFHNEQFF.

V and J are TRBV7-2 and TRBJ2-7; TRBD2 matches 8 bases. The CDR3 contains 14 residues. Per the germline V gene, CDR1 is SGHTA and CDR2 is FQGNSA. The junction had 4 bases not matched to a gene; V was cut back by 6 bases and J by 0 bases. DNA of the CDR3: TGTGCCAGCAGGGCGGGGGGAAGCTCCTACGAGCAGTACTTC. This sequence encodes CASRAGGSSYEQYF.

J is TRBJ2-5 and V is TRBV5-1, with a possible D match to TRBD1 (5 bases). There are 14 residues in the CDR3. The ends were cut back, 4 bases at V and 5 bases at J, with 15 bases in the middle. Germline V gene lookup returns CDR1 SGHRS and CDR2 YFSETQ. The CDR3 nucleotides are TGCGCCAGCAGCCTTATAGGGGCGTCGGAGACCCAGTACTTC. This gives the protein CASSLIGASETQYF. Full variable domain (rest looked up from reference TRBV5-1 and TRBJ2-5): KAGVTQTPRYLIKTRGQQVTLSCSPISGHRSVSWYQQTPGQGLQFLFEYFSETQRNKGNFPGRFSGRQFSNSRSEMNVSTLELGDSALYLCASSLIGASETQYFGPGTRLLVL.

V usage is TRBV27 and J usage is TRBJ2-7; possible D gene TRBD2, 7 bases. This CDR3 contains 13 residues. V was cut by 5 bases and J by 7 bases, with 15 bases left in between. Germline CDR1 and CDR2: MNHEY and SMNVEV (reference sequence). The CDR3 DNA reads TGTGCCAGCAGTACGATGGGGGGGCGGGAGCAGTACTTC. Protein product: CASSTMGGREQYF.

This sequence joins TRBV19 and TRBJ2-5; D gene ambiguous. This CDR3 has 16 residues. Trimming pared 3 bases from V and 1 base from J, leaving 15 bases between. Looked up from germline, CDR1 is LNHDA and CDR2 is SQIVND (reference sequence). The CDR3: CASSIRGSRSQETQYF. CDR3 coding DNA: TGTGCCAGTAGTATCCGTGGGTCGCGATCCCAAGAGACCCAGTACTTC. Full variable domain (missing parts from reference TRBV19 and TRBJ2-5): DGGITQSPKYLFRKEGQNVTLSCEQNLNHDAMYWYRQDPGQGLRLIYYSQIVNDFQKGDIAEGYSVSREKKESFPLTVTSAQKNPTAFYLCASSIRGSRSQETQYFGPGTRLLVL.

V usage is TRBV7-6 and J usage is TRBJ1-5; D not resolved. Looked up from germline, CDR1 is SGHVS and CDR2 is FNYEAQ. The CDR3 length is 15 residues. The V end was cut by 1 base, the J end by 5 bases, with 12 bases between. DNA for the CDR3: TGTGCCAGCAGCTTAGATGCGGGATTCGATCAGCCCCAGCATTTT. Amino acids: CASSLDAGFDQPQHF.

The CDR3 region has the DNA TGTGCCAGCAGCCAGAGTACTGGCTACACCTTC. Its protein product is CASSQSTGYTF. This sequence joins TRBV28 and TRBJ1-2; D is unclear. This CDR3 spans 11 amino acids. Trimming cost V 6 bases and J 7 bases, with 9 bases left between them. Germline V gene lookup returns CDR1 MDHEN and CDR2 SYDVKM.

The chain is built from TRBV6-5 and TRBJ2-1, with 14 bases aligning to TRBD2. V trimming: 4 bases; J trimming: 7 bases; junction bases outside the gene matches: 6. Germline lookup yields CDR1 MNHEY and CDR2 SVGAGI. This CDR3 has 16 amino acids. The CDR3 DNA sequence: TGTGCCAGCAGTTCTCGGACTAGCGGGAGGAAGAATGAGCAGTTCTTC. Translating it yields CASSSRTSGRKNEQFF.

This clone came up once. The V call is TRBV9, the J call TRBJ2-2, with 10 bases aligning to TRBD2. J lost 6 bases, V lost 5 bases, and 4 bases had no gene match. The CDR3 loop spans 14 amino acids. In germline, CDR1 is SGDLS, CDR2 YYNGEE. The CDR3 region is CASRSGRAAGELFF. CDR3 DNA: TGTGCCAGCAGGAGCGGGAGGGCGGCCGGGGAGCTGTTTTTT.

The V and J genes are TRBV29-1 and TRBJ2-5, with a tentative D call TRBD2 (6 bases). Trimming cost V 4 bases and J 5 bases, with 11 bases left between them. The CDR3 sequence is 12 residues long. Germline V lookup: CDR1 SQVTM, CDR2 ANQGSEA. CDR3 region: CSVGEGRETQYF. As DNA, the CDR3 is TGCAGCGTTGGAGAGGGGAGGGAGACCCAGTACTTC.

This clone was recorded once. The V call is TRBV11-2, the J call TRBJ1-1, with no clear D. From germline, CDR1 is SGHAT and CDR2 FQNNGV. Trimming took off 1 base at V and 1 base at J, with 10 bases between the two ends. CDR3 length: 15 amino acids. CDR3 sequence reads: CASSLGSLENTEAFF. DNA for the CDR3: TGTGCCAGCAGCTTAGGTAGCCTAGAGAACACTGAAGCTTTCTTT.

This clone was recorded once. One end of the junction does not line up with germline, which may come from a read error. This rearrangement joins TRBV7-3 to TRBJ1-1, with a weak D call TRBD1 (6 bases). The CDR3 totals 14 residues. The germline CDR1 and CDR2 sequences are SGHTA and FQGTGA. The CDR3 coding sequence is TGTGCCAGCAGTTTAACAGGGATAGACACTGAAGCTTTCTTT. Its protein is CASSLTGIDTEAFF.

The rearrangement links TRBV24-1 to TRBJ2-3, with 8 positions matching TRBD2. There are 16 residues in the CDR3. Germline trimming cut 1 base from V and 1 base from J; bases unmatched to any gene: 3. CDR1 is KGHDR and CDR2 is SFDVKD in the germline V gene. CDR3 DNA: TGTGCCACCAGTGATTTAGGGCGGGGGGGCACAGATACGCAGTATTTT. Translated: CATSDLGRGGTDTQYF.

The gene calls are TRBV10-1 and TRBJ1-1; tentative D call: TRBD1 (6 bases). This CDR3 contains 12 residues. Deletions cut 0 bases from V and 9 bases from J, with 8 bases between. Germline loops: CDR1 WNHNN, CDR2 SYGVQD (reference sequence). Here the CDR3 reads CASSESTGKAFF. The CDR3 region has the DNA TGCGCCAGCAGTGAGTCTACAGGGAAAGCTTTCTTT.

J is TRBJ2-7 and V is TRBV12-3 or TRBV12-4, with D unclear. Trimming stripped 7 bases from V and 0 bases from J, with 4 bases between. The CDR3 covers 11 residues. CDR3 residues: CASKSSYEQYF. The DNA for the CDR3 is TGTGCCAGCAAAAGCTCCTACGAGCAGTACTTC.

This chain uses TRBV29-1 with TRBJ2-2; D is unclear. The CDR3 sequence is 14 residues long. V lost 7 bases, J lost 1 base, and 13 bases lay in between. Germline CDR1 reads SQVTM; CDR2 reads ANQGSEA. The CDR3: CSGGPLGNTGELFF. The CDR3 DNA reads as TGCAGCGGTGGGCCTTTGGGGAACACCGGGGAGCTGTTTTTT.